This note documents a single TCR beta chain sequence. Its antigen is unidentified. The junction departs from germline at one end; a sequencing error may be responsible. These data originate in a study of T cells in Graves' hyperthyroidism and ophthalmopathy. Study overall: Peripheral blood samples were taken at initial diagnosis, prior to any treatment. General study results and limits: Onset of ophthalmopathy came a median roughly 6.9 months after the model predicted it.

Amplified TCR beta CDR3 regions derived from RNA transcripts. The primer set for the first-round RT-PCR of the TCR CDR3 was HTBI. MiXCR, applied by TCRdb to the multiplex PCR reads, yields one record per CDR3 protein. The table has approximately 640,000 distinct CDR3 sequences, roughly a sixth seen once. This CDR3 has 14 amino acids. CDR1 is SGHAT and CDR2 is FQNNGV in the germline V gene. Exclusion of patients followed from uncontrolled infection, other autoimmune disease, pregnancy or lactation. Sequencing input: blood. The gene calls are TRBV11-2 and TRBJ1-4; D ambiguous. This clonotype was sampled from a man aged 45-60 years with Graves' hyperthyroidism. CDR3 amino acids: CASSFRKPNEKMVF. The CDR3 DNA reads as TGTGCCAGCAGCTTTCGAAAACCCAATGAAAAAATGGTTTTT.